In its sample, the clone carrying this TCR beta chain was seen a few times. What it recognizes is unknown. The read terminates 3 residues ahead of where the CDR3 ends, so the germline J gene completes it. Other DNA sequences in this specimen translate into the identical CDR3. Clones were read by immunoSEQ multiplex PCR, and TCRdb kept only the in-frame ones, dropping some. In total the sample includes over 15,000 clones, none of them seen once. Patients and controls were mostly of Caucasian heritage. This CDR3 contains 15 residues. The germline V gene has CDR1 SGHVS and CDR2 FNYEAQ. V lost 1 base, J lost 4 bases, and 5 bases stayed unmatched. This sample is part of a study of T cell clonality in common variable immunodeficiency. The study, taken as a whole, reports: In common variable immunodeficiency, TCR beta chains reportedly carried fewer deletions and N-nucleotide insertions. What drives increased CVID clonality needs T cell subpopulation sequencing. CVID subjects had higher TCRbeta clonality than healthy controls, most marked in about a third.

The V and J genes are TRBV7-6 and TRBJ2-7; 9 nucleotides line up with TRBD1. The TCR sequence derives from a human donor with common variable immunodeficiency. The sequencing input was peripheral blood mononuclear cells. The part of the CDR3 DNA that was read is TGTGCCAGCAGCTTAGGGTTGACAGGGGGGTACGAG. As protein: CASSLGLTGGYE. The complete CDR3 protein is CASSLGLTGGYEQYF.